This TCR beta chain was captured by sequencing in a study of T cell responses to AZD1222 COVID-19 vaccine. General study findings and limits: CD4 TCRs associated with vaccination spanned spike, dominating at 160-218 and 743-854.

This clone has more than one count but fewer than ten. Its antigen is undetermined. The CDR3 contains 19 residues. Germline V gene data show CDR1 as SGHTA and CDR2 as FQGNSA. After removal of 5 bases from V and 1 base from J, the junction contained 10 bases not matched to a gene. Data came from immunoSEQ multiplex PCR; TCRdb stores just in-frame clones and leaves some out. The table lists 120,000 to 150,000 clones, more than 70% of them singletons. The gene calls are TRBV7-2 and TRBJ2-3; 15 bases fit TRBD2. The specimen was peripheral blood, collected on day 0 of AZD1222 vaccination. This clonotype was obtained from an adult in good health. In DNA form, the CDR3 reads TGTGCCAGCAGCACCTCTCGGACTAGCGGGGGGGCGCGCACAGATACGCAGTATTTT. It specifies CASSTSRTSGGARTDTQYF.